The entry below describes one T cell receptor beta chain. Its cognate antigen is unknown. TCRdb's copy holds only in-frame clones and misses some; the assay was immunoSEQ multiplex PCR. The table has some 120,000 clones, approximately 80% seen once. This sample is part of a study of identifying expanded T cells in peripheral blood. Broader study findings: Variance in clone template counts between approximately 2-week samples significantly increased with total template count across all healthy donors.

Germline values: CDR1 MNHNS, CDR2 SASEGT. The CDR3 consists of 15 residues. V shed 7 bases, J shed 4 bases, and the junction held 12 bases outside the gene matches. The receptor's source is a person aged 18 to 70 in good health. The sequencing sample was made of blood. The chain has TRBV6-1 and TRBJ1-2; 7 bases are a match to TRBD1. CDR3 in DNA: TGTGCCAGCACGAAGGGGGCTGACAGAGTCTATGGCTACACCTTC. This gives the protein CASTKGADRVYGYTF.